The entry below describes one T cell receptor (beta chain). Sequencing used immunoSEQ multiplex PCR; TCRdb keeps in-frame clones, though not all of them. The sample contains 440,000 or so clones, around 93% of which appear only once. Treatment given: around 19 received Ad26.COV2.S at low or high dose, single or two shots; roughly five received placebo; per-sample allocation not given. Sample collection was performed on day 63 after the first vaccine or placebo injection. The sample comes from a study of Ad26.COV2.S vaccination and SARS-CoV-2 variants. Germline V lookup: CDR1 MDHEN, CDR2 SYDVKM. V shed 3 bases and J shed 6 bases, with 6 bases lying between them. The CDR3 spans 13 residues.

V gene TRBV28 combines with J gene TRBJ1-6, with unresolved D. The source was peripheral blood, collected in a trial of Ad26.COV2.S vaccine versus placebo. The TCR comes from a person between 18 and 59 years old who received the Ad26.COV2.S COVID-19 vaccine or a placebo. In DNA, the CDR3 is TGTGCCAGCAGTTTCGGGCTTAATTCACCCCTCCACTTT. Amino acids: CASSFGLNSPLHF.